This TCR beta chain was obtained from a study of tissue T cells after allogeneic stem cell transplantation. Notes on the study in general: Anatomically similar tissues had similar TCR repertoires within each patient. Only a limited share of tissue TCRs appeared in blood or spleen. Motif-based clustering found tissue-specific repertoire signatures shared across patients, though few clones were shared. This small cohort was clinically heterogeneous, and sampling depth was a limitation.

In the case of this clone: Antigen: not known. Gene labels here are mouse ones.

Clones were read by immunoSEQ multiplex PCR, and TCRdb kept only the in-frame ones, dropping some. The data show about 22,000 clones, roughly 72% seen once. Sequenced input: spleen. The sequence was obtained from a female BALB/c mouse in good health. This strain has MHC haplotype H2-d.

The DNA read from the CDR3 is TGTGCCAGCAGCCGAGAACAGGGTTCCTATGCTGAGCAGTTC. Translated, it gives CASSREQGSYAEQF. The entire CDR3 sequence reads CASSREQGSYAEQFF. The J gene is TRBJ2-1, the V gene TRBV5; possibly TRBD1 for D (6 bases). From the germline J gene comes the end of the CDR3, since the read stops 1 residue before it. The germline V gene has CDR1 LGHNA and CDR2 YNLKQL (reference sequence). V was shortened by 4 bases and J by 3 bases, with 13 bases between the two germline ends. The CDR3 totals 15 residues.